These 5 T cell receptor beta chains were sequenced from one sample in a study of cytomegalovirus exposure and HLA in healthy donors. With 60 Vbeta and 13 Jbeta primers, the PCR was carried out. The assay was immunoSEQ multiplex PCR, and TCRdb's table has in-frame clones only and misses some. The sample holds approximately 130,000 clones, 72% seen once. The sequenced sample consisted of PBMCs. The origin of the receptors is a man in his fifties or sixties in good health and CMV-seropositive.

CDR3 coding DNA: TGCGCCAGCAGCCCCAGCGAGACCGGGGAGCTGTTTTTT. Translation gives CASSPSETGELFF. The chain carries TRBV5-1 and TRBJ2-2; D is unclear. This CDR3 spans 13 amino acids. CDR1 is SGHRS and CDR2 is YFSETQ in the germline V gene. V was trimmed by 4 bases and J by 5 bases, leaving 9 bases between them.

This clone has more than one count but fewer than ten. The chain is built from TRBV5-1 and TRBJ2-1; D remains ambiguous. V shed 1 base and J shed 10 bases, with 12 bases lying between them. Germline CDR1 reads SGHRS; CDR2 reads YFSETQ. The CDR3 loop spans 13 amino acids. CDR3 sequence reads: CASSLRNQQEQFF. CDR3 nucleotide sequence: TGCGCCAGCAGCTTGAGAAATCAACAAGAGCAGTTCTTC.

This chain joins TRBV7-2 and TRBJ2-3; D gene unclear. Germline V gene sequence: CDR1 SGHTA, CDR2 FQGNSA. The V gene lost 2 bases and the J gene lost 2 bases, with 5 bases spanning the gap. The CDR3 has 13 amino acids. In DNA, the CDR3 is TGTGCCAGCAGCTTACCAGTCACAGATACGCAGTATTTT. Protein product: CASSLPVTDTQYF. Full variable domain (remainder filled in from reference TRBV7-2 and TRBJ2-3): GAGVSQSPSNKVTEKGKDVELRCDPISGHTALYWYRQSLGQGLEFLIYFQGNSAPDKSGLPSDRFSAERTGGSVSTLTIQRTQQEDSAVYLCASSLPVTDTQYFGPGTRLTVL.

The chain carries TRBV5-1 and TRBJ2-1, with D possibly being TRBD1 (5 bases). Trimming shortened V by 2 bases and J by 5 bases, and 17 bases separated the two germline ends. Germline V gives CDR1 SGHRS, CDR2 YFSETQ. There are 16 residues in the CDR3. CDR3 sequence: CASSFRQLSIDNEQFF. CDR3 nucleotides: TGCGCCAGCAGCTTCCGACAGCTAAGTATAGACAATGAGCAGTTCTTC.

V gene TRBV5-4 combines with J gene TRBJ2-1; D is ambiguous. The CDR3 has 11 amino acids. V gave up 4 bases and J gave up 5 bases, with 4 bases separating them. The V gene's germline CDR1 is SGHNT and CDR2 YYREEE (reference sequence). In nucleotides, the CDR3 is TGTGCCAGCAGCATAGACAATGAGCAGTTCTTC. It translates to CASSIDNEQFF.